This record covers a single T cell receptor beta chain. Its target is unknown. The data stem from a study of T-cell memory formation after mild COVID-19. Overall study context: TCR clusters mostly belonged to single donors. Study results and limitations: Contracting CD4+ clones lay largely in CM and EM, with CD8+ ones residing in EMRA. Some clones that responded turned up in pre-infection memory, which suggests that cross-reactive memory joined in.

TCRdb used MiXCR to reprocess the 5' RACE reads, holding one entry per CDR3 protein. The repertoire holds about 450,000 distinct CDR3 sequences, with 23% as singletons. Unmatched junction bases numbered 6, after V lost 4 bases and J lost 3 bases. Germline V gene sequence: CDR1 SGDLS, CDR2 YYNGEE. The CDR3 spans 16 residues. The specimen was PBMCs or a T cell subset sorted from them (not recorded which). The gene calls are TRBV9 and TRBJ2-3; 12 bases align to TRBD2. The source is an adult woman who had mild COVID-19 (a few samples of this study predate the infection). Cell type and time point are not known. The CDR3 sequence: CASSNLAGGPTDTQYF. CDR3 coding DNA: TGTGCCAGCAGCAATCTAGCGGGAGGGCCGACAGATACGCAGTATTTT. The whole variable domain, filled in from reference TRBV9 and TRBJ2-3, reads DSGVTQTPKHLITATGQRVTLRCSPRSGDLSVYWYQQSLDQGLQFLIQYYNGEERAKGNILERFSAQQFPDLHSELNLSSLELGDSALYFCASSNLAGGPTDTQYFGPGTRLTVL.